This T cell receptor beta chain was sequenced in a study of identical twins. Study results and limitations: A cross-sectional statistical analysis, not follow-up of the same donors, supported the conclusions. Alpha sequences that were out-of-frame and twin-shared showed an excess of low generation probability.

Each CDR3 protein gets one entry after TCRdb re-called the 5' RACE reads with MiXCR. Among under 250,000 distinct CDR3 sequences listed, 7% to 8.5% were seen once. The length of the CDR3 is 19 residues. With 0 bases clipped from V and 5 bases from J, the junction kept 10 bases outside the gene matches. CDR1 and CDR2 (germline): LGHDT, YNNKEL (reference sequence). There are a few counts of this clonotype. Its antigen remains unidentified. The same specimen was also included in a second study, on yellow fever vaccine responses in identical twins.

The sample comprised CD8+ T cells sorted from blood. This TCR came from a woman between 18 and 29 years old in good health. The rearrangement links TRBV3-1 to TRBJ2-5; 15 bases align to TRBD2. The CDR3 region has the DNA TGTGCCAGCAGCCAAGATGGGACTAGCGGGAGGACCAAGACGGAGACCCAGTACTTC. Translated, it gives CASSQDGTSGRTKTETQYF.